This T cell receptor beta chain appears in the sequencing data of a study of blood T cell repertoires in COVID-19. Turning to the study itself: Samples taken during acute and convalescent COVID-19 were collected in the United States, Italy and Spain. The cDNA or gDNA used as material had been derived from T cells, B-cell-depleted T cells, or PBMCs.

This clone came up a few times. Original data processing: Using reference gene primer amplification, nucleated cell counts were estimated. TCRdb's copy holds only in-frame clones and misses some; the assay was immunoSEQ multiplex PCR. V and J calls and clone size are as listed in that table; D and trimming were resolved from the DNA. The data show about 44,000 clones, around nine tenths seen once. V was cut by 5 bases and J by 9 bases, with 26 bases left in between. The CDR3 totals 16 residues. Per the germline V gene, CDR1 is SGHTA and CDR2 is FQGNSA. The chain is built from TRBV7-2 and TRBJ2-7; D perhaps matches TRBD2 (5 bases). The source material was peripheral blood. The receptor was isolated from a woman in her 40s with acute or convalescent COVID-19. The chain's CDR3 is CASSILSGRTPRRQYF. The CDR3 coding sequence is TGTGCCAGCAGCATTTTATCGGGAAGGACTCCCCGCAGGCAGTACTTC.